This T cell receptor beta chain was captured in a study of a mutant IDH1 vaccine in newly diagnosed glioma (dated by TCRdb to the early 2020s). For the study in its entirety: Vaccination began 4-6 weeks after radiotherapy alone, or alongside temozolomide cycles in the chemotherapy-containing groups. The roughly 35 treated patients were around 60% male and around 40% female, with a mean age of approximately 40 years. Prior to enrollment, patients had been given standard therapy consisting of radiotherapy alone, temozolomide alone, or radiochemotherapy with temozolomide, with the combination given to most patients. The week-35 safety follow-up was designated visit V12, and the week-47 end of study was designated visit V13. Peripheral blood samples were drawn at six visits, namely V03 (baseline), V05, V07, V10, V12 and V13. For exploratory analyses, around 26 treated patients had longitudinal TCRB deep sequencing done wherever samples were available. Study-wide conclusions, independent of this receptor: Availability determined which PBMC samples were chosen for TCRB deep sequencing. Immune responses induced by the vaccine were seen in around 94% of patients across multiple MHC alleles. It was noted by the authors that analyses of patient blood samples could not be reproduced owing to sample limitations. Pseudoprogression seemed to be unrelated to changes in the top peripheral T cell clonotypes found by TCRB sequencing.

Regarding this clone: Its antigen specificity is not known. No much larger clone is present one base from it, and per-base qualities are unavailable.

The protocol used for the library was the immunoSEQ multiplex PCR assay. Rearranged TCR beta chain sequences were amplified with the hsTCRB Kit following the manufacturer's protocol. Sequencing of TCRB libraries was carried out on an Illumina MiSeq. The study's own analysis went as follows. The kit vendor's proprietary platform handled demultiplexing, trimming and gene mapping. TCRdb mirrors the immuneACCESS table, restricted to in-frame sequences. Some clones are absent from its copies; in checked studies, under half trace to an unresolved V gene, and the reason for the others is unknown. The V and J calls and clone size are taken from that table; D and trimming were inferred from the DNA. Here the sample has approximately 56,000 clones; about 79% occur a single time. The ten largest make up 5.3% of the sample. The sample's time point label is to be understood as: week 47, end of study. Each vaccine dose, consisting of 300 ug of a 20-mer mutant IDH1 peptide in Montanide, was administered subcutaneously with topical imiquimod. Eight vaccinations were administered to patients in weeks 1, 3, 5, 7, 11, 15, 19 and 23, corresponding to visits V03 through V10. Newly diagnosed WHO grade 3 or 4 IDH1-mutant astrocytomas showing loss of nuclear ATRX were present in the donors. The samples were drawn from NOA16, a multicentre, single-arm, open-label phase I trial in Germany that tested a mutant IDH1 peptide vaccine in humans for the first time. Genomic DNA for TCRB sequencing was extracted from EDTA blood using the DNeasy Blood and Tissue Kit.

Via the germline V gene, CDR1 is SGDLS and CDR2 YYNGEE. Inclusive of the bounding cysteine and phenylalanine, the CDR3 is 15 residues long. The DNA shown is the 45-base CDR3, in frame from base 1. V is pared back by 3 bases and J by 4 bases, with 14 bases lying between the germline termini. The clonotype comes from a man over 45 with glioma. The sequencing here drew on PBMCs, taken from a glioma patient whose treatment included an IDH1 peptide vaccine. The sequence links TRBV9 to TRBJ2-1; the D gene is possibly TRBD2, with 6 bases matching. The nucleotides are TGTGCCAGCAGCGACCCGGGGACTTCTTACAATGAGCAGTTCTTC. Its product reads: CASSDPGTSYNEQFF.